Detailed here is one T cell receptor (beta chain). The antigen is not known. Sequencing used immunoSEQ multiplex PCR; TCRdb keeps in-frame clones, though not all of them. The sample shows approximately 15,000 clones, around 82% of them seen only once. This sample was taken from a study of tumor-infiltrating lymphocytes in localized non-small cell lung cancer. Germline V gene lookup returns CDR1 MNHNY and CDR2 SVGAGI (reference sequence). The CDR3 covers 11 residues. The germline V and J ends were trimmed by 7 bases and 5 bases, with 8 bases remaining between them. Notes on the study in general: Different pieces of the same tissue were used for each assay.

J is TRBJ1-1 and V is TRBV6-6; D is undetermined. The receptor was derived from a human donor with non-small cell lung cancer. Sequenced: uninvolved lung tissue not adjacent to the tumor. The CDR3 loop reads CASTRGTEAFF. As DNA, the CDR3 is TGTGCCAGCACTCGGGGTACTGAAGCTTTCTTT.